The next 25 T cell receptor beta chains were all read from a single sample in a study of regulatory T cells in long-lasting Graves disease. With iRepertoire HTBI primers and Arm-PCR of CDR3 regions, TCR beta libraries were built. TCRdb processed the multiplex PCR reads anew with MiXCR; each CDR3 protein has one entry. The sample lists 440,000 or so distinct CDR3 sequences, 16% seen once, with around 10% in the top ten. Time point: newly diagnosed GD, antithyroid drugs for less than 3 months. After RNA was extracted from PBMCs, the TCR library was made from it. Separately, the same data were catalogued under a study of T cells in Graves' hyperthyroidism and ophthalmopathy.

The sample here was peripheral blood mononuclear cells (PBMCs), taken at new diagnosis, from a patient treated with antithyroid drugs. Source of these receptors: a woman aged 25 to 39 with Graves disease.

This clonotype was picked up many times. The gene calls are TRBV6-1 and TRBJ2-7; D call uncertain. Per germline, CDR1 MNHNS and CDR2 SASEGT. The CDR3 runs 12 residues. Trimming removed 7 bases from V and 1 base from J, with 8 bases in between. The CDR3 loop reads CASKQQSYEQYF. DNA for the CDR3: TGTGCCAGCAAACAGCAATCCTACGAGCAGTACTTC.

A word on this clonotype: A read error may be the cause here, since a much bigger clone is one base away. This chain connects TRBV12-3 or TRBV12-4 to TRBJ2-1; 8 nucleotides align to TRBD1. V dropped 9 bases and J dropped 10; count of bases not matched to a gene: 14. This CDR3 is 14 amino acids long. The CDR3 is CASLPRTGYYEQFF. CDR3 sequence (DNA): TGTGCCAGTTTACCCCGGACAGGGTACTACGAGCAGTTCTTC.

This clonotype has a count of ten or more. V usage is TRBV27 and J usage is TRBJ1-2; TRBD1 might be the D (6 bases). V was cut by 0 bases and J by 3 bases, with 11 bases left in between. The CDR3 has 15 amino acids. In germline, CDR1 is MNHEY, CDR2 SMNVEV (reference sequence). The CDR3 sequence: CASSLSQGLDYGYTF. The CDR3 region has the DNA TGTGCCAGCAGTTTATCGCAGGGGTTGGACTATGGCTACACCTTC.

As to this clonotype: Just one base apart from a much larger clone, this may be a read error. The rearrangement uses TRBV30 and TRBJ2-7; D perhaps matches TRBD2 (5 bases). V lost 3 bases and J lost 3, with 18 bases in between. Germline V gene sequence: CDR1 GTSNPN, CDR2 SVGIG (reference sequence). The CDR3 length is 15 residues. This CDR3 reads CAWRRPLDLNYEQYF. CDR3 sequence (DNA): TGTGCCTGGAGGAGACCCCTGGACTTGAACTACGAGCAGTACTTC.

This chain connects TRBV2 to TRBJ2-2; 12 positions agree with TRBD2. The length of the CDR3 is 15 residues. The trim removed 3 bases at V and 5 bases at J, leaving 1 base unmatched. Germline V gives CDR1 SNHLY, CDR2 FYNNEI. The chain's CDR3 is CASSDGLAGTGELFF. CDR3 nucleotides: TGTGCCAGCAGTGACGGACTAGCGGGGACCGGGGAGCTGTTTTTT.

This clonotype showed up many times. This sequence joins TRBV30 and TRBJ2-3; 7 bases agree with TRBD1. Looked up from germline, CDR1 is GTSNPN and CDR2 is SVGIG (reference sequence). V dropped 4 bases and J dropped 6; count of bases not matched to a gene: 16. This CDR3 has 16 residues. CDR3: CAWNRRDSYFADTQYF. As DNA, the CDR3 is TGTGCCTGGAACCGACGGGACAGTTATTTTGCGGATACGCAGTATTTT. Combining the CDR3 with reference TRBV30 and TRBJ2-3 gives the whole variable domain SQTIHQWPATLVQPVGSPLSLECTVEGTSNPNLYWYRQAAGRGLQLLFYSVGIGQISSEVPQNLSASRPQDRQFILSSKKLLLSDSGFYLCAWNRRDSYFADTQYFGPGTRLTVL.

This clonotype has just a few counts. The chain uses TRBV19 and TRBJ2-2, with TRBD2 matching over 9 bases. The CDR3 covers 16 residues. The V gene end was trimmed by 6 bases and the J gene end by 0 bases; junction bases not matched to a gene: 5. The germline V gene encodes CDR1 LNHDA and CDR2 SQIVND (reference sequence). The CDR3 loop is CASRKSGRSNTGELFF. In nucleotides, the CDR3 is TGTGCCAGTAGGAAAAGCGGGAGGTCGAACACCGGGGAGCTGTTTTTT.

The V call is TRBV28, the J call TRBJ1-5; possible D gene TRBD1, 5 bases. V was shortened by 5 bases and J by 7 bases, with 12 bases between the two germline ends. From germline, CDR1 is MDHEN and CDR2 SYDVKM. The CDR3 runs 13 residues. The chain's CDR3 is CASSATRDQPQHF. The CDR3 DNA reads as TGTGCCAGCAGTGCCACCAGGGACCAGCCCCAGCATTTT.

The rearrangement joins TRBV9 to TRBJ2-2; perhaps TRBD2 as D (5 bases). CDR1 is SGDLS and CDR2 is YYNGEE in the germline V gene. The V end was cut by 0 bases, the J end by 3 bases, with 9 bases between. The CDR3 runs 15 residues. CDR3 sequence reads: CASSVERADTGELFF. The CDR3, as DNA: TGTGCCAGCAGCGTAGAGAGGGCCGACACCGGGGAGCTGTTTTTT.

This clonotype was counted only a few times. The chain uses TRBV6-1 and TRBJ2-3, with 11 nucleotides matching TRBD2. Germline lookup yields CDR1 MNHNS and CDR2 SASEGT. The CDR3 has 16 residues. With V trimmed by 4 bases and J by 2 bases, 5 bases remained unmatched. CDR3 coding DNA: TGTGCCAGCAGTGGCGCTAGCGGGAGGTCCACAGATACGCAGTATTTT. It encodes CASSGASGRSTDTQYF.

The J gene is TRBJ2-3, the V gene TRBV11-2, with unresolved D. Germline V gene lookup returns CDR1 SGHAT and CDR2 FQNNGV. V lost 3 bases, J lost 3 bases, and 13 bases lay in between. The CDR3 is made up of 15 amino acids. The CDR3 is CASSFDLRLTDTQYF. CDR3 nucleotides: TGTGCCAGCAGCTTCGATCTTCGGCTGACAGATACGCAGTATTTT. The variable domain in full, with the rest retrieved from reference TRBV11-2 and TRBJ2-3, is EAGVAQSPRYKIIEKRQSVAFWCNPISGHATLYWYQQILGQGPKLLIQFQNNGVVDDSQLPKDRFSAERLKGVDSTLKIQPAKLEDSAVYLCASSFDLRLTDTQYFGPGTRLTVL.

The chain is built from TRBV6-2 or TRBV6-3 and TRBJ1-6; D ambiguous. Trimming stripped 6 bases from V and 10 bases from J, with 10 bases between. This CDR3 spans 12 amino acids. Germline V gene data show CDR1 as MNHEY and CDR2 as SVGEGT. The CDR3 here is CASSRGYSPLHF. The CDR3 region has the DNA TGTGCCAGCAGCCGAGGGTACTCACCCCTCCACTTT.

The chain links TRBV29-1 to TRBJ1-1, with a tentative D call TRBD1 (6 bases). This CDR3 has 13 amino acids. V was cut by 7 bases and J by 1 base, with 13 bases left in between. Germline CDR1 is SQVTM and CDR2 is ANQGSEA. CDR3 sequence: CSAGGGPNTEAFF. The CDR3 coding sequence is TGCAGCGCCGGTGGGGGGCCGAACACTGAAGCTTTCTTT.

This clonotype was recorded many times. The V gene is TRBV6-1, the J gene TRBJ2-1, with D tentatively TRBD2 (6 bases). From germline, CDR1 is MNHNS and CDR2 SASEGT. Trimming shortened V by 7 bases and J by 13 bases, and 17 bases separated the two germline ends. CDR3 length equals 12 residues. The CDR3 region has the DNA TGTGCCAGCACCTCACCCGGGGAGGCTCAGTTCTTC. Amino acids: CASTSPGEAQFF.

The chain has TRBV15 and TRBJ1-1; a possible D gene is TRBD1 (5 bases). The CDR3 has 15 amino acids. Trimming took off 0 bases at V and 1 base at J, with 9 bases between the two ends. Germline V CDR1 and CDR2: LNHNV, YYDKDF (reference sequence). As DNA, the CDR3 is TGTGCCACCAGCAGAGACAGACAGCAGAACACTGAAGCTTTCTTT. Amino acid sequence: CATSRDRQQNTEAFF. Variable domain in full (rest from reference TRBV15 and TRBJ1-1): DAMVIQNPRYQVTQFGKPVTLSCSQTLNHNVMYWYQQKSSQAPKLLFHYYDKDFNNEADTPDNFQSRRPNTSFCFLDIRSPGLGDTAMYLCATSRDRQQNTEAFFGQGTRLTVV.

J is TRBJ2-7 and V is TRBV20-1, with TRBD1 matching 10 bases. Germline assignment: CDR1 DFQATT and CDR2 SNEGSKA (reference sequence). The CDR3 totals 14 residues. Trimming removed 1 base from V and 4 bases from J; junction bases left unmatched: 4. The CDR3 DNA is TGCAGTGCTAGAGTCCCGGGACAGGGGTACGAGCAGTACTTC. It is translated as CSARVPGQGYEQYF.

This clonotype was detected ten times or more. This chain joins TRBV6-1 and TRBJ2-7; perhaps D is TRBD1 or TRBD2 (5 bases each). Trimming left V 6 bases short and J 1 base short, with 16 bases between. CDR1 and CDR2 from the germline V gene are MNHNS and SASEGT. The CDR3 sequence is 15 residues long. The CDR3 region has the DNA TGTGCCAGCAGAACCTGGGACCAATTTTCCTACGAGCAGTACTTC. It specifies CASRTWDQFSYEQYF.

This clonotype has only a few counts. The chain couples TRBV13 to TRBJ2-5; D remains ambiguous. This CDR3 spans 12 amino acids. The germline V gene encodes CDR1 PRHDT and CDR2 FYEKMQ (reference sequence). V lost 3 bases, J lost 5 bases, and 7 bases lay in between. The CDR3, as DNA: TGTGCCAGCAGCTTCTGGAGCGAGACCCAGTACTTC. It codes for CASSFWSETQYF.

This clonotype has at least ten counts. This chain connects TRBV28 to TRBJ2-7; D unresolved. The germline CDR1 and CDR2 sequences are MDHEN and SYDVKM. The V end was cut by 3 bases, the J end by 2 bases, with 17 bases between. The CDR3 covers 16 residues. The CDR3 loop reads CASSFGFLVRTYEQYF. CDR3 nucleotide sequence: TGTGCCAGCAGTTTTGGTTTCCTAGTACGTACCTACGAGCAGTACTTC. The full variable domain, in which reference TRBV28 and TRBJ2-7 provide the parts outside the CDR3, is DVKVTQSSRYLVKRTGEKVFLECVQDMDHENMFWYRQDPGLGLRLIYFSYDVKMKEKGDIPEGYSVSREKKERFSLILESASTNQTSMYLCASSFGFLVRTYEQYFGPGTRLTVT.

This clonotype appeared a few times. The V and J genes are TRBV19 and TRBJ1-5; the match to TRBD1 covers 9 bases. J gave up 3 bases and V 5 bases, and 5 bases lay outside the gene matches. This CDR3 spans 15 amino acids. Per the germline V gene, CDR1 is LNHDA and CDR2 is SQIVND (reference sequence). The CDR3 coding sequence is TGTGCCAGTAGTGGGGGACAGGGCAACAATCAGCCCCAGCATTTT. Residues: CASSGGQGNNQPQHF.

This clonotype was detected ten times or more. The chain recombines TRBV20-1 with TRBJ2-3, with a possible D match to TRBD2 (6 bases). V was trimmed by 4 bases and J by 3 bases, leaving 17 bases between them. The CDR3 contains 15 residues. Germline lookup yields CDR1 DFQATT and CDR2 SNEGSKA (reference sequence). The CDR3 sequence is CSAKGLARTTDTQYF. For the CDR3, the DNA is TGCAGTGCTAAGGGTCTAGCGCGAACAACAGATACGCAGTATTTT.

The chain has TRBV5-4 and TRBJ2-3; 8 nucleotides line up with TRBD2. From germline, CDR1 is SGHNT and CDR2 YYREEE (reference sequence). V was pared by 4 bases and J by 2 bases, with 9 bases of the junction left unmatched. This CDR3 is built from 16 residues. The CDR3 DNA follows: TGTGCCAGCAGCCGAGTCAGCGGGAGAAACACAGATACGCAGTATTTT. Amino acid sequence: CASSRVSGRNTDTQYF.

This clonotype was recorded at least ten times. The genes are TRBV11-2 and TRBJ2-3, with 7 bases fitting TRBD2. This CDR3 comprises 18 residues. The V gene's germline CDR1 is SGHAT and CDR2 FQNNGV. The V gene end was trimmed by 1 base and the J gene end by 0 bases; junction bases not matched to a gene: 10. The CDR3 DNA reads TGTGCCAGCAGCTTAGGTACAACTAGCGTACCTAGCACAGATACGCAGTATTTT. Translating it yields CASSLGTTSVPSTDTQYF.

A few counts support this clonotype. The rearrangement links TRBV7-2 to TRBJ2-1; D may be TRBD2 (5 bases). Germline values: CDR1 SGHTA, CDR2 FQGNSA. The V end lost 1 base, the J end lost 15 bases, and 16 bases lay between the germline ends. The CDR3 extends over 13 amino acids. CDR3 nucleotides: TGTGCCAGCAGCTTAGATAAAAGGGAGTTTCGGTTCTTC. This codes for CASSLDKREFRFF.

In this sample, this clonotype turned up a few times. The chain uses TRBV4-3 and TRBJ2-4; a possible D gene is TRBD2 (6 bases). The CDR3 has 14 amino acids. Germline V gives CDR1 LGHNA, CDR2 YSLEER. Trimming pared 2 bases from V and 5 bases from J, leaving 10 bases between. The CDR3 DNA reads as TGCGCCAGCAGCCAAAGAGGGGAGGAAAACATTCAGTACTTC. Protein product: CASSQRGEENIQYF.